These T cell receptor beta chains were read from a single sample in a study of sequential checkpoint blockade in melanoma. TCRdb's table, derived via immunoSEQ multiplex PCR, lists solely in-frame clones and lacks some. The data hold 13,000 to 15,000 clones, with approximately 48% observed a single time. The source material was CD8+ T cells sorted from blood (inferred from file names), sampled from a patient given nivolumab and ipilimumab in sequence. The receptors were gathered from a human donor with melanoma. Each CDR3 is given with its conserved first and last residue. The D gene is left open where the match is weak. Only some rows state a clone size, as once, few, many or a class for expanded clones.

J gene | clone size | D gene | CDR3 length | V gene | CDR3 protein
TRBJ2-1 | few | TRBD2 | 16 | TRBV5-6 | CASSALAGGLNNEQFF
TRBJ2-5 | few | TRBD1 | 15 | TRBV25-1 | CASRSGQLDRETQYF
TRBJ2-3 | few | TRBD2 | 17 | TRBV2 | CASRGLAGDYGTDTQYF
TRBJ2-1 | - | TRBD2 | 16 | TRBV30 | CAWSVLGTSGSNEQFF
TRBJ2-7 | - | - | 15 | TRBV19 | CARFKDGRACDEQYF
TRBJ1-4 | - | - | 11 | TRBV7-6 | CAIHRAEKLFF
TRBJ2-5 | - | TRBD2 | 17 | TRBV11-1 | CASSLVDVGLALETQYF
TRBJ2-5 | - | - | 15 | TRBV5-4 | CASSWGYRDSETQYF
TRBJ2-1 | - | - | 12 | TRBV5-1 | CASSLALEEQFF
TRBJ2-3 | - | - | 14 | TRBV10-3 | CAISAFAGTDTQYF
TRBJ1-2 | once | - | 14 | TRBV6-1 | CASSVGGASRGYTF
TRBJ2-4 | - | TRBD1 | 16 | TRBV28 | CASSLSAGGIKNIQYF
TRBJ2-7 | once | TRBD1 | 14 | TRBV27 | CASSSTGSTYEQYF
TRBJ2-7 | - | TRBD2 | 16 | TRBV5-4 | CASSLVVTGTTYEQYF
TRBJ2-1 | - | TRBD2 | 15 | TRBV28 | CASTLAGGLGDEQFF
TRBJ2-4 | - | TRBD2 | 14 | TRBV27 | CATKPGFGGNIQYF
TRBJ1-5 | - | - | 14 | TRBV4-1 | CASSLPYSNQPQHF
TRBJ2-7 | - | TRBD1 | 15 | TRBV28 | CASSFGQAFSYEQYF
TRBJ2-5 | few | TRBD1 | 16 | TRBV15 | CATSREGQDTAETQYF
TRBJ1-3 | - | - | 8 | TRBV30 | CAINAHYF
TRBJ1-3 | - | - | 16 | TRBV4-1 | CASSQDPPGPGNTIYF
TRBJ2-1 | - | TRBD1 | 15 | TRBV9 | CASSATGQGFNEQFF
TRBJ2-4 | - | TRBD2 | 16 | TRBV7-8 | CASSLGLAGTKNIQYF
TRBJ2-7 | once | - | 13 | TRBV9 | CASSVGQNYEQYF